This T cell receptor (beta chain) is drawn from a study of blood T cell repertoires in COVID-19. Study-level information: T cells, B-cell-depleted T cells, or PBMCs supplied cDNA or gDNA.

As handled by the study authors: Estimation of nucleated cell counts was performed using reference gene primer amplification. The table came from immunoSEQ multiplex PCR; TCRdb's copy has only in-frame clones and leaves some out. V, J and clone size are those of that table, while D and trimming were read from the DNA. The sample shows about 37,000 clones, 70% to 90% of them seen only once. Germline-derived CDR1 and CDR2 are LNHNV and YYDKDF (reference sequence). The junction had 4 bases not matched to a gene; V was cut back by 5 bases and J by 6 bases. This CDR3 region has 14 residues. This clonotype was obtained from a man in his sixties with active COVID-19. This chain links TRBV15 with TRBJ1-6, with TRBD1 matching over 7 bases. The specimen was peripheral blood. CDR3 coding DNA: TGTGCCACCAGCGGCCGGGACAGTAATTCACCCCTCCACTTT. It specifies CATSGRDSNSPLHF.